The clone carrying this T cell receptor (beta chain) has more than one count but fewer than ten. The data derive from a study of shared clonotypes between healthy human individuals. Naive CD8 cells lacked CD45RO and underwent positive selection for CCR7, leaving out terminally differentiated effector memory CD45RA+ cells. Germline V gene sequence: CDR1 SQVTM, CDR2 ANQGSEA. The CDR3 runs 15 residues. The V end was cut by 1 base, the J end by 2 bases, with 14 bases between. Assay used: immunoSEQ multiplex PCR; TCRdb lists only in-frame clones, some missing. The repertoire holds hundreds of thousands of clones, 90% to 95% seen once, with about 0.11% in the top ten.

The receptor's source is a young woman in good health. The chain employs TRBV29-1 and TRBJ1-2; possibly TRBD1 for D (6 bases). Sequencing was performed on naive CD8+ T cells sorted from blood. CDR3: CSVEGGEGGNYGYTF. CDR3 in DNA: TGCAGCGTTGAAGGAGGGGAAGGGGGAAACTATGGCTACACCTTC.